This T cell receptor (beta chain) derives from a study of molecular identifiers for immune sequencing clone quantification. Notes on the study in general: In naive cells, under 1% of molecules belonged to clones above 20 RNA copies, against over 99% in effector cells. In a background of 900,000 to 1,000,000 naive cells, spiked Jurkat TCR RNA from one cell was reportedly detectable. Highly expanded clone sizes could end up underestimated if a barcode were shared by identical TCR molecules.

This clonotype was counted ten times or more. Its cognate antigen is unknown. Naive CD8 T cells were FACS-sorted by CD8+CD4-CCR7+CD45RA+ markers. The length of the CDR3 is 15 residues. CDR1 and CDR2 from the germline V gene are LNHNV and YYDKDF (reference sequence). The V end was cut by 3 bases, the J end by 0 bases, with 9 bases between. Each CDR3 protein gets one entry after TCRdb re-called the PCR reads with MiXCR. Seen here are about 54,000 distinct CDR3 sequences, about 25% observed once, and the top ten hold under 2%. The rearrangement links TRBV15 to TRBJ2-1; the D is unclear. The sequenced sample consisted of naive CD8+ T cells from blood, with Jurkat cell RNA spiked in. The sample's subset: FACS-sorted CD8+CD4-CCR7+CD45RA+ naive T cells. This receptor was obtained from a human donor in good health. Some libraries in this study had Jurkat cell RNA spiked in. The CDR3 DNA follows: TGTGCCACCAGCAGGGACCGAAGCTCCTACAATGAGCAGTTCTTC. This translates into CATSRDRSSYNEQFF.